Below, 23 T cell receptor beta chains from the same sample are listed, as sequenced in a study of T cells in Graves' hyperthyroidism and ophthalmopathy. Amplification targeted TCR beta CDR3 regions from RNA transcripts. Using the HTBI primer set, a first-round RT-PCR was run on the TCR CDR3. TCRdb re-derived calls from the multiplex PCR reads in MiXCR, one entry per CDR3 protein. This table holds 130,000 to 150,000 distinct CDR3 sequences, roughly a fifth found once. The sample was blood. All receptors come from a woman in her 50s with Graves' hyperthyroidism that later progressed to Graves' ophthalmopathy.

The CDR3 loop reads CASSPGTRSADTQYF. The CDR3 nucleotides are TGTGCCAGCAGCCCCGGGACTAGAAGCGCAGATACGCAGTATTTT. The chain recombines TRBV9 with TRBJ2-3; 8 bases agree with TRBD2. The junction had 8 bases not matched to a gene; V was cut back by 4 bases and J by 4 bases. This CDR3 comprises 15 residues. CDR1 and CDR2 (germline): SGDLS, YYNGEE. The full variable domain, with the rest looked up from reference TRBV9 and TRBJ2-3, is DSGVTQTPKHLITATGQRVTLRCSPRSGDLSVYWYQQSLDQGLQFLIQYYNGEERAKGNILERFSAQQFPDLHSELNLSSLELGDSALYFCASSPGTRSADTQYFGPGTRLTVL.

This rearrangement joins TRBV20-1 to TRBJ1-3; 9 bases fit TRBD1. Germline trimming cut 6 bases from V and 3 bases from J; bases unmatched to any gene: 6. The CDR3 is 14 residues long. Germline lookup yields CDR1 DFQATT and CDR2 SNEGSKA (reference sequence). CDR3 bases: TGCAGTGCCAGTACAGGGGGCGATGGAAACACCATATATTTT. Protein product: CSASTGGDGNTIYF.

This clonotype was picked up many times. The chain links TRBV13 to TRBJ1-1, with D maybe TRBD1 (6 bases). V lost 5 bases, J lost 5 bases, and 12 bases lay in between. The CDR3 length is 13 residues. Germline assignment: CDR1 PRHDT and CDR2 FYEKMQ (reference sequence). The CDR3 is CASSQTGGTEAFF. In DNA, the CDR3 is TGTGCCAGCAGCCAGACAGGTGGGACTGAAGCTTTCTTT.

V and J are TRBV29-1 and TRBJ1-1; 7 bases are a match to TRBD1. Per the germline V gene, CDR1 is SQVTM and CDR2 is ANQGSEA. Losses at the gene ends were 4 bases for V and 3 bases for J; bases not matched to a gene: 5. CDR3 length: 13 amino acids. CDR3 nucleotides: TGCAGCGTTGGGCGAACAGGGGACACTGAAGCTTTCTTT. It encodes CSVGRTGDTEAFF.

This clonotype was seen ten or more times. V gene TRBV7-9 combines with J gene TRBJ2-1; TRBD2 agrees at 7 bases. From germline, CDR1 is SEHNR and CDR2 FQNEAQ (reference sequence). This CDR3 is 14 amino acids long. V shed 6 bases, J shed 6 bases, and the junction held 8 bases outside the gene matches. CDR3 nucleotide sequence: TGTGCCAGCAGGGACGGGACTATGATCAATGAGCAGTTCTTC. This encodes CASRDGTMINEQFF.

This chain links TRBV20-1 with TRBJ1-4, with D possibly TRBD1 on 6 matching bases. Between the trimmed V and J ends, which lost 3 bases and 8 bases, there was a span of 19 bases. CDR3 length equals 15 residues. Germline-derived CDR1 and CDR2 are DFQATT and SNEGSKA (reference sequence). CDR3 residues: CSASPPPGQGEKLFF. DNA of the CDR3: TGCAGTGCTAGTCCACCCCCGGGGCAGGGGGAAAAACTGTTTTTT.

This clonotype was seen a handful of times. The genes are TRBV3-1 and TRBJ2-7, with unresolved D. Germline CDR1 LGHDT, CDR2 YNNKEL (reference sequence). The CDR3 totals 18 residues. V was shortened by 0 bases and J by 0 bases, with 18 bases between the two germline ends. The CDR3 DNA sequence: TGTGCCAGCAGCCAAGACCACGGGTTCTCCGATAGCTCCTACGAGCAGTACTTC. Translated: CASSQDHGFSDSSYEQYF.

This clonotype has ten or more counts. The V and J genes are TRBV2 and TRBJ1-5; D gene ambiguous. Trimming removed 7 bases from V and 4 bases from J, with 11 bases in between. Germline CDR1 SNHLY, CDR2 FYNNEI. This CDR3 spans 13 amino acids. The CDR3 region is CASNKDFNQPQHF. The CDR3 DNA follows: TGTGCCAGCAACAAGGATTTTAATCAGCCCCAGCATTTT.

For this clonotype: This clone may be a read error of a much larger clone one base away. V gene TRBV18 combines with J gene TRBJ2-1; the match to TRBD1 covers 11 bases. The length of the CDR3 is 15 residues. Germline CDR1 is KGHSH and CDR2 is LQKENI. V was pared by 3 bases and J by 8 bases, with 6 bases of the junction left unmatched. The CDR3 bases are TGTGCCAGCTCACCTGGACAGGGGGCTTACGATGAGCAGTTCTTC. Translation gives CASSPGQGAYDEQFF.

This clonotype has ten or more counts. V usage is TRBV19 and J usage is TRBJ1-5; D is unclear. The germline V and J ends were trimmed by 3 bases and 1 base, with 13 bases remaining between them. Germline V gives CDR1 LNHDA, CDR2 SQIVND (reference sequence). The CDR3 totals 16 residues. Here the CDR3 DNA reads TGTGCCAGTAGTATTGATTGGCAGAACAGCAATCAGCCCCAGCATTTT. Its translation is CASSIDWQNSNQPQHF.

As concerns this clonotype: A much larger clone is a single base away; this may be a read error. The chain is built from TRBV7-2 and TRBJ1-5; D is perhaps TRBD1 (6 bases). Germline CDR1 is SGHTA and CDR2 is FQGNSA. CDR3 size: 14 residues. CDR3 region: CASCFFFQGQPQHF. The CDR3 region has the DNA TGTGCCAGCTGCTTTTTTTTTCAGGGGCAGCCCCAGCATTTT.

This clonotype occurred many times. The DNA of the CDR3 is TGTGCCAGCAGCGGGGGGGGAACTAATGAAAAACTGTTTTTT. Translated: CASSGGGTNEKLFF. This sequence joins TRBV11-2 and TRBJ1-4; D possibly corresponds to TRBD1 (5 bases). This CDR3 has 14 amino acids. Germline V gene lookup returns CDR1 SGHAT and CDR2 FQNNGV. V was clipped by 5 bases and J by 1 base, with 8 bases between them.

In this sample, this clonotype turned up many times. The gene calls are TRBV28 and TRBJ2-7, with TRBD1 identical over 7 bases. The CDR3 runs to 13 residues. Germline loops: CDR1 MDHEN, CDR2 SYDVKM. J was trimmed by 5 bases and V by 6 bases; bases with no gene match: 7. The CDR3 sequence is CASRRQGRNEQYF. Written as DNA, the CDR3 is TGTGCCAGCAGGAGACAGGGTAGGAACGAGCAGTACTTC.

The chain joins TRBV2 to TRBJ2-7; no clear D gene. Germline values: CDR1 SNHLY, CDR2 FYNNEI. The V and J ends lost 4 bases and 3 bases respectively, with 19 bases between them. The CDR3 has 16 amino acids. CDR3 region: CASSVEGPTSIYEQYF. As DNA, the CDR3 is TGTGCCAGCAGTGTCGAAGGACCCACAAGTATCTACGAGCAGTACTTC. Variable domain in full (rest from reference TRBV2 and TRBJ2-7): EPEVTQTPSHQVTQMGQEVILRCVPISNHLYFYWYRQILGQKVEFLVSFYNNEISEKSEIFDDQFSVERPDGSNFTLKIRSTKLEDSAMYFCASSVEGPTSIYEQYFGPGTRLTVT.

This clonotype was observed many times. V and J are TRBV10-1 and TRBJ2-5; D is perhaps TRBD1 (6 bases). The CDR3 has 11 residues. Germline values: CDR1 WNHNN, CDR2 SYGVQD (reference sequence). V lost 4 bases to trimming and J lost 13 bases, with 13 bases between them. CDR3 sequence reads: CASSGPGEWYF. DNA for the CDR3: TGCGCCAGCAGTGGGCCAGGGGAGTGGTACTTC.

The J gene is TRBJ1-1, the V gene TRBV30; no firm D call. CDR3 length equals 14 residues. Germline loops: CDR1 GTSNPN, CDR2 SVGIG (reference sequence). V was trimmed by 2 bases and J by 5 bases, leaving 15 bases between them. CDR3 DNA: TGTGCCTGGAGTTCCCCCCTTGTCTCTACTGAAGCTTTCTTT. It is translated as CAWSSPLVSTEAFF.

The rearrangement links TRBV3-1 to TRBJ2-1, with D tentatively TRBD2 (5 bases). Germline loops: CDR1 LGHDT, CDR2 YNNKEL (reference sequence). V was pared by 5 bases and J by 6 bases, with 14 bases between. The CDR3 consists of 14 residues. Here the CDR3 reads CASSVGTRGNEQFF. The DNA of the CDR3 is TGTGCCAGCAGCGTTGGTACTAGAGGCAATGAGCAGTTCTTC.

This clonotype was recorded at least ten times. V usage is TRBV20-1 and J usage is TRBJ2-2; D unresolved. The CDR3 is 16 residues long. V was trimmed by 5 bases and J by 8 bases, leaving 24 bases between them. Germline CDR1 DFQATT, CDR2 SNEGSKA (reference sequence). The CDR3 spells CSARPRGSPGRGELFF. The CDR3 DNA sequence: TGCAGTGCTCGACCCCGCGGTTCTCCGGGTCGGGGGGAGCTGTTTTTT.

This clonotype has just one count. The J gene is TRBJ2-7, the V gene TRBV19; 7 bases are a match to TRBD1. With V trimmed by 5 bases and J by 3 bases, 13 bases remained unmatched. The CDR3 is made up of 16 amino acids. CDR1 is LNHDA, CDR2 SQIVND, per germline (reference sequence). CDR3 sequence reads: CASSASPGTANYEQYF. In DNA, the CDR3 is TGTGCCAGTAGTGCCTCCCCCGGGACAGCAAACTACGAGCAGTACTTC. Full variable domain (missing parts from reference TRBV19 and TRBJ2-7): DGGITQSPKYLFRKEGQNVTLSCEQNLNHDAMYWYRQDPGQGLRLIYYSQIVNDFQKGDIAEGYSVSREKKESFPLTVTSAQKNPTAFYLCASSASPGTANYEQYFGPGTRLTVT.

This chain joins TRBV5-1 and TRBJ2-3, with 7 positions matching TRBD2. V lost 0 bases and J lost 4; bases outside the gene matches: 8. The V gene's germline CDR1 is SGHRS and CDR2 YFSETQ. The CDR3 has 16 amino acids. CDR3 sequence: CASSLAIAGPADTQYF. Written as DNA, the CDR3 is TGCGCCAGCAGCTTGGCCATAGCGGGCCCAGCAGATACGCAGTATTTT.

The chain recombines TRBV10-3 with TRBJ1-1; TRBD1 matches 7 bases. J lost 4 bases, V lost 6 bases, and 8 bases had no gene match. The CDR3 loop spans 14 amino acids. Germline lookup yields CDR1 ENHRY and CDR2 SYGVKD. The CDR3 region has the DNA TGTGCCATCAGGGGAAGGGGGCCGGGCACTGAAGCTTTCTTT. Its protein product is CAIRGRGPGTEAFF.

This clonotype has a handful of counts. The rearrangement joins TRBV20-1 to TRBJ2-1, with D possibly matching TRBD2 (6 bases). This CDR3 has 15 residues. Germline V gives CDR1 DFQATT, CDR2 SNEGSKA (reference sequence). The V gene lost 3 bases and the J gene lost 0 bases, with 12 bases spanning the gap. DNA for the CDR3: TGCAGTGCTAGGAGGGACTTAGACTCCTACAATGAGCAGTTCTTC. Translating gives CSARRDLDSYNEQFF.

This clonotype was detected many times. The CDR3 sequence: CSARLPGNNNEQFF. The CDR3 coding sequence is TGCAGTGCTAGATTGCCCGGGAACAACAATGAGCAGTTCTTC. The chain uses TRBV20-1 and TRBJ2-1, with D perhaps TRBD2 (5 bases). The CDR3 covers 14 residues. Germline V gene data show CDR1 as DFQATT and CDR2 as SNEGSKA (reference sequence). The V end lost 2 bases, the J end lost 5 bases, and 13 bases lay between the germline ends.